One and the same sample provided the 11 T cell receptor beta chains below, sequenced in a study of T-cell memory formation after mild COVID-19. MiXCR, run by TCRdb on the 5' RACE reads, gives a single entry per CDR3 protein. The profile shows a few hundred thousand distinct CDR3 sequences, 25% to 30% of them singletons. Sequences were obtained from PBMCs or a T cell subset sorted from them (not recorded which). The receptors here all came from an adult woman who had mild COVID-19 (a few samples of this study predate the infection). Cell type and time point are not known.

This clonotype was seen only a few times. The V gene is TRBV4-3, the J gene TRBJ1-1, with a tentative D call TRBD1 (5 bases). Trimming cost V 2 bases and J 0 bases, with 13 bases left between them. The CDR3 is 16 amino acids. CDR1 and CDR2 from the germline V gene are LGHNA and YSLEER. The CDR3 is CASSQNPGTMNTEAFF. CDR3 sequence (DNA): TGCGCCAGCAGCCAAAACCCGGGGACCATGAACACTGAAGCTTTCTTT.

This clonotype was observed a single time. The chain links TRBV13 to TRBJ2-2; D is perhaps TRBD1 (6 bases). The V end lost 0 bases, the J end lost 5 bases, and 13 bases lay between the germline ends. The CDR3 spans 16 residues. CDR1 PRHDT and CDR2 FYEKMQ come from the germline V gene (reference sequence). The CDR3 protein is CASSLGGGVKTGELFF. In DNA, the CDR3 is TGTGCCAGCAGCTTAGGAGGGGGTGTTAAGACCGGGGAGCTGTTTTTT.

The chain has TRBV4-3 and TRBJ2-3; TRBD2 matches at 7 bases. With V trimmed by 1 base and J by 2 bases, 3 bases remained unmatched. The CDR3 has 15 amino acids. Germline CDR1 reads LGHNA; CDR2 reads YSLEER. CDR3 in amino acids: CASSQARDYTDTQYF. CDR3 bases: TGCGCCAGCAGCCAAGCCCGGGACTACACAGATACGCAGTATTTT.

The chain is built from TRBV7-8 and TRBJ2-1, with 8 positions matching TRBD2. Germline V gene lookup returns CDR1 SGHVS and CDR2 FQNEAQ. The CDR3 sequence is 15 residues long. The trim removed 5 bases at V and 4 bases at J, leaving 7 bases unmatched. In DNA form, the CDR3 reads TGTGCCAGCAGCCCCCGAGCTAGCGGGTACAATGAGCAGTTCTTC. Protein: CASSPRASGYNEQFF. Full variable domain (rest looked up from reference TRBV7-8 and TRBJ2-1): GAGVSQSPRYKVAKRGQDVALRCDPISGHVSLFWYQQALGQGPEFLTYFQNEAQLDKSGLPSDRFFAERPEGSVSTLKIQRTQQEDSAVYLCASSPRASGYNEQFFGPGTRLTVL.

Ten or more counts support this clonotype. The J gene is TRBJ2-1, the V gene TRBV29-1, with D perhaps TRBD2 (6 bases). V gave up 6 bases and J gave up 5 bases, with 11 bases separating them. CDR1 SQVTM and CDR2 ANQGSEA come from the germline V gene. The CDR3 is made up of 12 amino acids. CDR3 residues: CSVGRGHNEQFF. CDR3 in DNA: TGCAGCGTCGGGCGGGGTCACAATGAGCAGTTCTTC.

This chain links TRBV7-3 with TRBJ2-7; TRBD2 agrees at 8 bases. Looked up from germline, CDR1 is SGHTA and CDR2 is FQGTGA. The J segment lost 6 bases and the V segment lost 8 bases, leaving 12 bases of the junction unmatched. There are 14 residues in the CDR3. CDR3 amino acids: CASGTGGPGGEQYF. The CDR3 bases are TGTGCCAGCGGTACGGGGGGGCCAGGAGGCGAGCAGTACTTC.

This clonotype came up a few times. CDR3 bases: TGCGCCAGCAGCTTGGGTAACAGCATCACAACTAATGAAAAACTGTTTTTT. This encodes CASSLGNSITTNEKLFF. The chain joins TRBV5-1 to TRBJ1-4, with unresolved D. Germline V gene data show CDR1 as SGHRS and CDR2 as YFSETQ. V lost 0 bases, J lost 0 bases, and 12 bases lay in between. The CDR3 totals 17 residues. The whole variable domain, remainder taken from reference TRBV5-1 and TRBJ1-4, is KAGVTQTPRYLIKTRGQQVTLSCSPISGHRSVSWYQQTPGQGLQFLFEYFSETQRNKGNFPGRFSGRQFSNSRSEMNVSTLELGDSALYLCASSLGNSITTNEKLFFGSGTQLSVL.

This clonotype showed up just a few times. Here the CDR3 reads CASSDEAGHSYEQYF. In nucleotides, the CDR3 is TGTGCCAGCAGTGATGAAGCGGGCCATTCTTACGAGCAGTACTTC. J is TRBJ2-7 and V is TRBV2, with D maybe TRBD2 (6 bases). CDR1 is SNHLY and CDR2 is FYNNEI in the germline V gene. The CDR3 totals 15 residues. Trimming pared 3 bases from V and 4 bases from J, leaving 16 bases between.

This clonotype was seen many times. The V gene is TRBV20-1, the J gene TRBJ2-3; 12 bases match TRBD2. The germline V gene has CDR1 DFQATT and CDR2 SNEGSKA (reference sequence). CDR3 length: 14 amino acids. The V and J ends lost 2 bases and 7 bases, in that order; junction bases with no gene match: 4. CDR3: CSARRGLAGYTQYF. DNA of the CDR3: TGCAGTGCTAGAAGGGGACTAGCGGGCTATACGCAGTATTTT.

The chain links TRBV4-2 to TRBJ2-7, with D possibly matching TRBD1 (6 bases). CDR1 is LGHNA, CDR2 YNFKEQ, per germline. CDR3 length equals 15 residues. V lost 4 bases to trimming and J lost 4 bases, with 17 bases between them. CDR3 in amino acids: CASSPELGGSYEQYF. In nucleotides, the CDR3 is TGTGCCAGCAGCCCGGAGTTAGGGGGAAGTTACGAGCAGTACTTC.

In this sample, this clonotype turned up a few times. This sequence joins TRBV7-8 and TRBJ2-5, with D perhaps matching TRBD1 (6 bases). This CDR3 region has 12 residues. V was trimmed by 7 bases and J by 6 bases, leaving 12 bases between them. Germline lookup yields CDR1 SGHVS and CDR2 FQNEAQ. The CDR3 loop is CASTVGGQTQYF. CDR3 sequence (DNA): TGTGCCAGCACTGTTGGGGGCCAGACCCAGTACTTC.